The clone carrying this T cell receptor (beta chain) was seen a few times. This specimen belongs to a study of patients and donors after allogeneic stem cell transplantation. Germline CDR1 SNHLY, CDR2 FYNNEI. This CDR3 comprises 14 residues. Trimming left V 10 bases short and J 6 bases short, with 22 bases between. TCRdb ran MiXCR on the RT-PCR reads and lists one entry per CDR3 protein. The sample includes roughly 180,000 distinct CDR3 sequences, 40% to 45% of them seen just once. V gene TRBV2 combines with J gene TRBJ2-7; a weak D match, TRBD2 (5 bases). The receptor was derived from a human donor who was either an allogeneic HSCT recipient or a stem cell or donor lymphocyte infusion donor (not recorded which). It is not recorded whose cells these are; they may come from a transplant donor. What was sequenced was blood, either unsorted or a sorted T cell fraction (not recorded which). In nucleotides, the CDR3 is TGTGCCACCCCAAGGTTGAGGGATTCGGGCGAGCAGTACTTC. Amino acid sequence: CATPRLRDSGEQYF.